This TCR beta chain is drawn from a study of OX40 agonist ivuxolimab in advanced cancers. About the research overall: It was ivuxolimab, an agonistic anti-OX40 (CD134) antibody, that patients were treated with.

Clones were sequenced by immunoSEQ multiplex PCR, and TCRdb holds only the in-frame ones, with some missing. The sample yields 50,000 to 70,000 clones, about 85% seen once. Individuals having autoimmune disease history or systemic immunosuppression were not enrolled. Per germline, CDR1 DFQATT and CDR2 SNEGSKA (reference sequence). This CDR3 spans 11 amino acids. Trimming pared 4 bases from V and 5 bases from J, leaving 9 bases between. This sequence originates from an adult with an advanced solid tumor such as melanoma, head and neck, liver or kidney cancer. Sequencing used CD4+ or CD8+ T cells sorted from blood, obtained in a trial of the OX40 agonist ivuxolimab. The V and J genes are TRBV20-1 and TRBJ2-7; no definite D call. The CDR3 nucleotides are TGCAGTGCTAAGGGCCTGAACGAGCAGTACTTC. This translates into CSAKGLNEQYF.